A single sample gave rise to the 5 T cell receptor beta chains below, sequenced in a study of blood T cell repertoires in COVID-19. Profiling relied on immunoSEQ multiplex PCR, and the TCRdb table lists in-frame clones only, not all of them. Seen here are over 250,000 clones, 91% observed once, and the top ten hold 2.5% to 3%. The sequenced sample consisted of peripheral blood. The receptors come from a person aged 18-35 years with COVID-19, enrolled during active disease.

The V and J genes are TRBV5-1 and TRBJ2-3; no clear D gene. In germline, CDR1 is SGHRS, CDR2 YFSETQ. The CDR3 has 11 amino acids. V was pared by 7 bases and J by 4 bases, with 7 bases between. CDR3 DNA: TGCGCCAGCGCGCGTTCAGATACGCAGTATTTT. It codes for CASARSDTQYF.

The V and J genes are TRBV19 and TRBJ2-1; 10 nucleotides line up with TRBD2. The germline CDR1 and CDR2 sequences are LNHDA and SQIVND (reference sequence). V shed 2 bases and J 4 bases; nucleotides not matched to a gene: 5. This CDR3 is 16 amino acids long. The CDR3 protein is CASSITGTSAYNEQFF. In DNA form, the CDR3 reads TGTGCCAGTAGTATAACCGGGACTAGCGCTTACAATGAGCAGTTCTTC.

A note on this clone: The sample carries other DNA sequences with the same CDR3. V and J are TRBV29-1 and TRBJ1-1; possible D gene TRBD1, 5 bases. The CDR3 runs to 13 residues. Trimming pared 4 bases from V and 0 bases from J, leaving 9 bases between. Germline V gene data show CDR1 as SQVTM and CDR2 as ANQGSEA. CDR3 nucleotides: TGCAGCGTTGCAGGGCGATTGAACACTGAAGCTTTCTTT. As protein: CSVAGRLNTEAFF.

CDR3: CASSLKGGELFF. CDR3 DNA: TGTGCCAGCAGCTTGAAGGGGGGGGAGCTGTTTTTT. The rearrangement links TRBV7-2 to TRBJ2-2; possible D gene TRBD1, 5 bases. This CDR3 is 12 amino acids long. The V gene's germline CDR1 is SGHTA and CDR2 FQGNSA. V dropped 3 bases and J dropped 8 bases, with 7 bases sitting between them.

This clone was recorded only once. V usage is TRBV18 and J usage is TRBJ1-4; D may be TRBD1 (5 bases). The CDR3 runs to 16 residues. Trimming took 4 bases from V and 0 from J, leaving 12 bases between them. Germline CDR1 is KGHSH and CDR2 is LQKENI. The CDR3: CASSRTQGATNEKLFF. CDR3 DNA: TGTGCCAGCTCACGAACGCAGGGCGCAACTAATGAAAAACTGTTTTTT. Full variable domain (missing parts from reference TRBV18 and TRBJ1-4): NAGVMQNPRHLVRRRGQEARLRCSPMKGHSHVYWYRQLPEEGLKFMVYLQKENIIDESGMPKERFSAEFPKEGPSILRIQQVVRGDSAAYFCASSRTQGATNEKLFFGSGTQLSVL.